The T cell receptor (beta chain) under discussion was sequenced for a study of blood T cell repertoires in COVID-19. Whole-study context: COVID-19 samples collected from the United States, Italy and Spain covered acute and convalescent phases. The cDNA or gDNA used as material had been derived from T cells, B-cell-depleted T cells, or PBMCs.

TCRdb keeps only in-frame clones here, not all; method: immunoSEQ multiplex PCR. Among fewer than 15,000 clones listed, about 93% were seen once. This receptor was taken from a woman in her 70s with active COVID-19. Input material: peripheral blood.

The CDR3 loop reads CASSEGLGAPTGYTF. CDR3 nucleotide sequence: TGTGCCAGCAGTGAAGGTTTGGGGGCGCCAACAGGCTACACCTTC. The rearrangement uses TRBV6-1 and TRBJ1-2; D possibly corresponds to TRBD1 (6 bases). CDR1 and CDR2 (germline): MNHNS, SASEGT. Trimming pared 1 base from V and 8 bases from J, leaving 17 bases between. CDR3 length: 15 amino acids.